These T cell receptor beta chains were read from a single sample in a study of blood T cell repertoires in COVID-19. TCRdb keeps only in-frame clones here, not all; method: immunoSEQ multiplex PCR. The sample shows tens of thousands of clones, approximately 88% of them seen only once. Sequences were obtained from peripheral blood. The receptors shown here come from a man in his 60s with acute or convalescent COVID-19. Each CDR3 is given with its conserved first and last residue. The D gene is left open where the match is weak. Size values are once, few and many counts, or a class for expanded clones, and some rows have none.

size: .
V: TRBV9
D: .
J: TRBJ2-3
DNA: TGTGCCAGCAGCGTAGAGAGTTATTCTAGCACAGATACGCAGTATTTT
CDR3: CASSVESYSSTDTQYF

size: .
V: TRBV24-1
D: .
J: TRBJ1-2
DNA: TGTGCCACCAGTCCGCAGGGTGGCTATGGCTACACCTTC
CDR3: CATSPQGGYGYTF

size: .
V: TRBV9
D: TRBD2
J: TRBJ2-1
DNA: TGTGCCAGCAGCTCAGGGACTAGCGGGGGTGATGAGCAGTTCTTC
CDR3: CASSSGTSGGDEQFF

size: .
V: TRBV27
D: .
J: TRBJ1-4
DNA: TGTGCCAGCAGTTTCTATGCCGCGGAAGGACTGTTTTTT
CDR3: CASSFYAAEGLFF

size: .
V: TRBV19
D: .
J: TRBJ2-6
DNA: TGTGCCAGTAGTACCCGCTCGACTACGGACCTGACTTTC
CDR3: CASSTRSTTDLTF

size: .
V: TRBV5-6
D: TRBD1
J: TRBJ1-5
DNA: TGTGCCAGCAGCACAGACAGGGGGCAAGGCCAGCCCCAGCATTTT
CDR3: CASSTDRGQGQPQHF

size: once
V: TRBV6-1
D: .
J: TRBJ1-4
DNA: TGTGCCAGCAGTGAAGCGCTACGGGTTAATGAAAAACTGTTTTTT
CDR3: CASSEALRVNEKLFF

size: .
V: TRBV6-5
D: .
J: TRBJ1-3
DNA: TGTGCCAGCAGCCCCCCGGCGGGCTCTGGAAACACCATATATTTT
CDR3: CASSPPAGSGNTIYF

size: .
V: TRBV29-1
D: TRBD2
J: TRBJ2-1
DNA: TGCAGCGTTGAACTTCTAGCGGGGCGCAATGAGCAGTTCTTC
CDR3: CSVELLAGRNEQFF

size: .
V: TRBV2
D: .
J: TRBJ1-1
DNA: TGTGCCAGCAGTGAAACAGGAGGGACCACTGAAGCTTTCTTT
CDR3: CASSETGGTTEAFF

size: .
V: TRBV30
D: .
J: TRBJ1-5
DNA: TGTGCCTGGAGTTATGGAGGAGGGCCCAGTCAGCCCCAGCATTTT
CDR3: CAWSYGGGPSQPQHF

size: .
V: TRBV2
D: TRBD1
J: TRBJ1-6
DNA: TGTGCCAGCAGTGAGACAGGGTATAATTCACCCCTCCACTTT
CDR3: CASSETGYNSPLHF

size: .
V: TRBV4-3
D: TRBD1
J: TRBJ2-7
DNA: TGCGCCAGCAGCTATGATTTGACAGGGGAGAAACACGAGCAGTACTTC
CDR3: CASSYDLTGEKHEQYF

size: .
V: TRBV6-5
D: .
J: TRBJ1-1
DNA: TGTGCCAGCAGTTCACTCGTTAAGGGGTTAACTGAAGCTTTCTTT
CDR3: CASSSLVKGLTEAFF

size: .
V: TRBV7-9
D: .
J: TRBJ1-6
DNA: TGTGCCAGCAGCTTAGACGAGTATTCACCCCTCCACTTT
CDR3: CASSLDEYSPLHF

size: .
V: TRBV6-2/TRBV6-3
D: TRBD1
J: TRBJ1-2
DNA: TGTGCCAGCAGTTACCCGGGACAGGGCGAAGGCTACACCTTC
CDR3: CASSYPGQGEGYTF

size: .
V: TRBV6-6
D: .
J: TRBJ1-6
DNA: TGTGCCAGCATGCGGGGGGATAGTTCACCCCTCCACTTT
CDR3: CASMRGDSSPLHF

size: .
V: TRBV7-2
D: .
J: TRBJ1-2
DNA: TGTGCCAGCAGCCAGCGGGAGGACTATGGCTACACCTTC
CDR3: CASSQREDYGYTF

size: .
V: TRBV5-6
D: TRBD1
J: TRBJ1-5
DNA: TGTGCCAGCAGCTTGTACCGGGACAGGACCTTTCAGCCCCAGCATTTT
CDR3: CASSLYRDRTFQPQHF

size: .
V: TRBV6-5
D: .
J: TRBJ1-2
DNA: TGTGCCAGCAGTTACGACAGTAACTATGGCTACACCTTC
CDR3: CASSYDSNYGYTF

size: once
V: TRBV3-1/TRBV3-2
D: .
J: TRBJ2-3
DNA: TGTGCCAGCAGCCAAGATGGGGCGGGACGTACGCAGTATTTT
CDR3: CASSQDGAGRTQYF

size: .
V: TRBV5-4
D: TRBD2
J: TRBJ2-1
DNA: TGTGCCAGCCACCGCGGGACTAGCGATGTTAATGAGCAGTTCTTC
CDR3: CASHRGTSDVNEQFF

size: once
V: TRBV6-4
D: .
J: TRBJ1-2
DNA: TGTGCCAGCAGTGACGGGGACACCAACTATGGCTACACCTTC
CDR3: CASSDGDTNYGYTF

size: once
V: TRBV4-3
D: TRBD2
J: TRBJ2-1
DNA: TGCGCCAGCAGCCAAGATACGGCGGGGGGGCCTCCGGATGAGCAGTTCTTC
CDR3: CASSQDTAGGPPDEQFF

size: .
V: TRBV2
D: .
J: TRBJ1-2
DNA: TGTGCCAGCAGTGCTACCGGGACACAGAACTATGGCTACACCTTC
CDR3: CASSATGTQNYGYTF

size: .
V: TRBV11-2
D: .
J: TRBJ2-5
DNA: TGTGCCAGCAGCCCTTGGGGGCAGACCCAGTACTTC
CDR3: CASSPWGQTQYF

size: once
V: TRBV11-1
D: .
J: TRBJ1-4
DNA: TGTGCCAGCAGCTTCGAGGACCGGGGTGAAAAACTGTTTTTT
CDR3: CASSFEDRGEKLFF

size: .
V: TRBV12-5
D: .
J: TRBJ1-1
DNA: TGTGCTAGTGGCCGGTCAGGGAGGGGAACTGAAGCTTTCTTT
CDR3: CASGRSGRGTEAFF

size: .
V: TRBV2
D: .
J: TRBJ1-4
DNA: TGTGCCAGCATCTCCCGGCAGGGGCCTAATGAAAAACTGTTTTTT
CDR3: CASISRQGPNEKLFF

size: .
V: TRBV10-2
D: TRBD1
J: TRBJ1-2
DNA: TGCGCCAGCAGTGGACAGGGAGATGGCTACACCTTC
CDR3: CASSGQGDGYTF

size: .
V: TRBV7-2
D: .
J: TRBJ1-2
DNA: TGTGCCAGCAGCTTAGACCTACGGGGTATAGAGGATGGCTACACCTTC
CDR3: CASSLDLRGIEDGYTF

size: .
V: TRBV7-2
D: .
J: TRBJ1-3
DNA: TGTGCCAGCAGCTTAGCGGGAGGGGTCCCTGGAAACACCATATATTTT
CDR3: CASSLAGGVPGNTIYF

size: .
V: TRBV14
D: TRBD1
J: TRBJ1-6
DNA: TGTGCCAGCAGCCAGGCCGGACAGGGCTATAATTCACCCCTCCACTTT
CDR3: CASSQAGQGYNSPLHF

size: .
V: TRBV5-6
D: .
J: TRBJ2-5
DNA: TGTGCCAGCAGCTTATCTGGGGGCTACATGGAGACCCAGTACTTC
CDR3: CASSLSGGYMETQYF

size: .
V: TRBV5-6
D: .
J: TRBJ2-5
DNA: TGTGCCAGCAGCTTGGCGGTCGGAGAGACCCAGTACTTC
CDR3: CASSLAVGETQYF

size: .
V: TRBV3-1/TRBV3-2
D: TRBD2
J: TRBJ2-7
DNA: TGTGCCAGCAGCCAAGGAGATTGGCGGGGGGCCTACGAGCAGTACTTC
CDR3: CASSQGDWRGAYEQYF

size: .
V: TRBV30
D: .
J: TRBJ1-5
DNA: TGTGCCTGGGGGAGCCATCAGCCCCAGCATTTT
CDR3: CAWGSHQPQHF

size: .
V: TRBV12-3/TRBV12-4
D: TRBD2
J: TRBJ2-7
DNA: TGTGCCAGCAGTTTTGGGAGGGACTACGAGCAGTACTTC
CDR3: CASSFGRDYEQYF

size: .
V: TRBV18
D: .
J: TRBJ1-2
DNA: TGTGCCAGCTCACCAAATTTGACAGACTATGGCTACACCTTC
CDR3: CASSPNLTDYGYTF

size: few
V: TRBV5-4
D: TRBD2
J: TRBJ2-4
DNA: TGTGCCAGCAGCAGGACTAGCGGGGGGGAAAGGCCCATTCAGTACTTC
CDR3: CASSRTSGGERPIQYF

size: .
V: TRBV7-6
D: .
J: TRBJ2-7
DNA: TGTGCCAGCAGCTTAGACCCTCGGGGGGCGTCGGGGGAGCAGTACTTC
CDR3: CASSLDPRGASGEQYF

size: .
V: TRBV30
D: .
J: TRBJ2-3
DNA: TGTGCCGGAGGTTACAGCTCTAGCACAGATACGCAGTATTTT
CDR3: CAGGYSSSTDTQYF

size: .
V: TRBV3-1/TRBV3-2
D: .
J: TRBJ1-3
DNA: TGTGCCAGCAGCCAGGGGGCTAGGGGAAACACCATATATTTT
CDR3: CASSQGARGNTIYF

size: .
V: TRBV27
D: .
J: TRBJ1-1
DNA: TGTGCCAGCAGTTCTCACCTGACAGGAAGGCAGGCGATGAACACTGAAGCTTTCTTT
CDR3: CASSSHLTGRQAMNTEAFF

size: .
V: TRBV9
D: .
J: TRBJ1-6
DNA: TGTGCCAGCAGCGTCGACGGGAATAATTCACCCCTCCACTTT
CDR3: CASSVDGNNSPLHF

size: once
V: TRBV5-4
D: .
J: TRBJ1-2
DNA: TGTGCCAGCAGCTTAGTCCCGGGGGCTAACTATGGCTACACCTTC
CDR3: CASSLVPGANYGYTF

size: .
V: TRBV7-2
D: .
J: TRBJ1-3
DNA: TGTGCCAGCAGGGTCTCCTGGGAGGGGAGGTCTGGAAACACCATATATTTT
CDR3: CASRVSWEGRSGNTIYF

size: .
V: TRBV24-1
D: .
J: TRBJ1-1
DNA: TGTGCCACCAGTGGGAGAGGGTACACTGAAGCTTTCTTT
CDR3: CATSGRGYTEAFF